This TCR beta chain comes out of a study of Ad26.COV2.S vaccination and SARS-CoV-2 variants. There are a few counts of this clone. The CDR3 is 17 amino acids. Looked up from germline, CDR1 is LNHDA and CDR2 is SQIVND (reference sequence). Trimming took 5 bases from V and 4 from J, leaving 23 bases between them. Profiling relied on immunoSEQ multiplex PCR, and the TCRdb table lists in-frame clones only, not all of them. The data hold roughly 410,000 clones, with around 82% observed a single time. The treatment: 19 received Ad26.COV2.S at low or high dose, single or two shots; about 5 received placebo; per-sample allocation not given. At day 63 after the first vaccine or placebo injection, samples were drawn.

The sample in question was peripheral blood, obtained in a trial of Ad26.COV2.S vaccine versus placebo. This clonotype was sampled from a person between 18 and 65 years old who received the Ad26.COV2.S COVID-19 vaccine or a placebo. This chain uses TRBV19 with TRBJ1-2, with D possibly TRBD1 on 5 matching bases. DNA for the CDR3: TGTGCCAGTAGTTTTTCGACAGTCCGGGCAGCTCGCTATGGCTACACCTTC. It specifies CASSFSTVRAARYGYTF.